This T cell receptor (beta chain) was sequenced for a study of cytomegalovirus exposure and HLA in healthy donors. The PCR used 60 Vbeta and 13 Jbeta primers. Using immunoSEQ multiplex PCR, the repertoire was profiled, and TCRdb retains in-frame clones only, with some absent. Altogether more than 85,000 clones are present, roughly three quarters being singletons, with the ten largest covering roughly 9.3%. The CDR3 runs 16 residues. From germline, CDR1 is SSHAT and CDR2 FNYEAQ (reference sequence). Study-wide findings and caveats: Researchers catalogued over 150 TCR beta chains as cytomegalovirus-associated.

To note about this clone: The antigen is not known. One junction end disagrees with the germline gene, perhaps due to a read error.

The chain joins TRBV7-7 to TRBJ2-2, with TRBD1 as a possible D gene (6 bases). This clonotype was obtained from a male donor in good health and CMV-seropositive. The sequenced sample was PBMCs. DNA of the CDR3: TGTGCTAGCAGCCCGTTTGGGGGCGCGAACACCGGGGAGCTGTTTTTT. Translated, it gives CASSPFGGANTGELFF.